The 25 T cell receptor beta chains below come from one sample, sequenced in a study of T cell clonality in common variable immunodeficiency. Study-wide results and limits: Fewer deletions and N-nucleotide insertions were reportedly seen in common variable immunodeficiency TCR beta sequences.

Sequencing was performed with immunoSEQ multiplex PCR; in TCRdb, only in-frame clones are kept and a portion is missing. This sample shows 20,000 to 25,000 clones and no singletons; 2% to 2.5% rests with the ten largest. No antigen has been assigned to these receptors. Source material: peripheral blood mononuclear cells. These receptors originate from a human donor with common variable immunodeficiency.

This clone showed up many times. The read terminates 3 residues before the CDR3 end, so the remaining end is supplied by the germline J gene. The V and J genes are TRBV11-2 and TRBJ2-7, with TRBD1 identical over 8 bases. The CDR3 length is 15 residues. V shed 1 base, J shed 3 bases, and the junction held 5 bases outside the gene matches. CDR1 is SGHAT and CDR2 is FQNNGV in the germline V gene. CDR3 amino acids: CASSLGAGGGYEQYF. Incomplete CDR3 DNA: TGTGCCAGCAGCTTAGGGGCAGGGGGCGGCTACGAG.

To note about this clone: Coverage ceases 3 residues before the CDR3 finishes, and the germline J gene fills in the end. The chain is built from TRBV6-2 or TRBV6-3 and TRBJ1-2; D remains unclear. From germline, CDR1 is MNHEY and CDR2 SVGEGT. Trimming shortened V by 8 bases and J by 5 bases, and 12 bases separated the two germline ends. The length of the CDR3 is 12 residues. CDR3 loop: CASGSNRYGYTF. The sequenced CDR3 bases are TGTGCCAGCGGTTCGAACCGGTATGGC.

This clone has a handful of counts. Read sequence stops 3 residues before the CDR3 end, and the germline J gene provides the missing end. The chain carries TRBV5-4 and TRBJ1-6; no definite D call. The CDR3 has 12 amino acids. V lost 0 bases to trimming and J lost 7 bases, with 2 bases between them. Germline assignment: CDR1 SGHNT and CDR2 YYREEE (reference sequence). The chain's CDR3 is CASSLVNSPLHF. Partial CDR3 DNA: TGTGCCAGCAGCTTGGTAAATTCACCC.

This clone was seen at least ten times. The CDR3 sequence is CASSPTDSNNEQFF. The CDR3 bases that were read are TGTGCCAGCAGCCCTACCGACAGCAACAATGAG. The gene calls are TRBV12-3 or TRBV12-4 and TRBJ2-1, with D perhaps TRBD1 (5 bases). Sequencing ends 3 residues short of the CDR3 end; the germline J gene provides the rest. This CDR3 region has 14 residues. Trimming cost V 6 bases and J 5 bases, with 14 bases left between them.

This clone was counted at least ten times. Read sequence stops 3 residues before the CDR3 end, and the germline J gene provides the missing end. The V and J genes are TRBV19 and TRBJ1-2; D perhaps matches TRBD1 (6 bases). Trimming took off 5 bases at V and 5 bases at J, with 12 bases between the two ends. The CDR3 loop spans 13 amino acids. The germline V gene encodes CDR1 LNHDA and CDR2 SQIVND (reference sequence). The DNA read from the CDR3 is TGTGCCAGTAGTGCCCAGACAGGATATGGC. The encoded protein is CASSAQTGYG. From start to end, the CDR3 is CASSAQTGYGYTF. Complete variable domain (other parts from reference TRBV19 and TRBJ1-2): DGGITQSPKYLFRKEGQNVTLSCEQNLNHDAMYWYRQDPGQGLRLIYYSQIVNDFQKGDIAEGYSVSREKKESFPLTVTSAQKNPTAFYLCASSAQTGYGYTFGSGTRLTVV.

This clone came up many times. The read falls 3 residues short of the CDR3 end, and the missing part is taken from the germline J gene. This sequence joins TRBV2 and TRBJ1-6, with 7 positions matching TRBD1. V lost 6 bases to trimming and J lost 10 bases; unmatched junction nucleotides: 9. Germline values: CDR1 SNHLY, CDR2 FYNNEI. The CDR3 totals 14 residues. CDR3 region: CASRGEGARSPLHF. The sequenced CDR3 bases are TGTGCCAGCAGAGGGGAGGGGGCTCGGTCACCC.

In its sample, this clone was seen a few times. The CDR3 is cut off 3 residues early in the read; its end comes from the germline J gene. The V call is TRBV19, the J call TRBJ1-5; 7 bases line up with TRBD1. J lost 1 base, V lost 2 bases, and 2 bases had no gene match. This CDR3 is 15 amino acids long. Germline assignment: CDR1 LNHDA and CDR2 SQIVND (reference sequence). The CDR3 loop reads CASSITGESNQPQHF. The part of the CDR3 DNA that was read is TGTGCCAGTAGTATAACAGGGGAGAGCAATCAGCCC.

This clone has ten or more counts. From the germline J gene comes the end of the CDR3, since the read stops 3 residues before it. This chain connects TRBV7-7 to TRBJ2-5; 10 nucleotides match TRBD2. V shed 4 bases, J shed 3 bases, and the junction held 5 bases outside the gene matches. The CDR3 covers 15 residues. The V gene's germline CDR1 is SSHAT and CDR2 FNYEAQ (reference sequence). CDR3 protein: CASSYQRGGKETQYF. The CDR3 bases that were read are TGTGCCAGCAGCTACCAGCGGGGGGGCAAAGAGACC.

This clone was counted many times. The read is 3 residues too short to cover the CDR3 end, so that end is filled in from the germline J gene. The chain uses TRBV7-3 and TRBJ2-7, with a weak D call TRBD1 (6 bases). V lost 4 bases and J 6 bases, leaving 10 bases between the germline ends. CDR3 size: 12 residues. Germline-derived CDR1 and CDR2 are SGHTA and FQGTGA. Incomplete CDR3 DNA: TGTGCCAGCAGCTCCACAGGGTCCGAG. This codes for CASSSTGSE. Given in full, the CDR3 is CASSSTGSEQYF.

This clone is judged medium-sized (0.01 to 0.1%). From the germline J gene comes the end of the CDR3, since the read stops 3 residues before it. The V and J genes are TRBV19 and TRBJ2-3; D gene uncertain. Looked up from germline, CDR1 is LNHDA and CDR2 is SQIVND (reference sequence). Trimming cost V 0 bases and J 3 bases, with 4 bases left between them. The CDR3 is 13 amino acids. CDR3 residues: CASSIERTDTQYF. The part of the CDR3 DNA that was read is TGTGCCAGTAGTATAGAAAGGACAGATACG. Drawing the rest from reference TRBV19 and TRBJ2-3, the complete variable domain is DGGITQSPKYLFRKEGQNVTLSCEQNLNHDAMYWYRQDPGQGLRLIYYSQIVNDFQKGDIAEGYSVSREKKESFPLTVTSAQKNPTAFYLCASSIERTDTQYFGPGTRLTVL.

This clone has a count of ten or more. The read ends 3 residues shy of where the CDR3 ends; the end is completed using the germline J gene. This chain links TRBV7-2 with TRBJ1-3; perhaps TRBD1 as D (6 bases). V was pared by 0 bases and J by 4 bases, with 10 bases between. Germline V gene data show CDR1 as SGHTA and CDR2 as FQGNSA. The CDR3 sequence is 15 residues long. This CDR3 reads CASSLAARGGNTIYF. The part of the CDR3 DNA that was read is TGTGCCAGCAGCTTAGCGGCCAGGGGAGGAAACACC.

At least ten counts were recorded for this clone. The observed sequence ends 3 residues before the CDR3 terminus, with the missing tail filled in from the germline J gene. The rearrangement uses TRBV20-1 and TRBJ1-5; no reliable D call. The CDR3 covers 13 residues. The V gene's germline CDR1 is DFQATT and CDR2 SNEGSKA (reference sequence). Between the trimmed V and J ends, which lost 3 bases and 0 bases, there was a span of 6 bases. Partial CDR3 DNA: TGCAGTGCTAGCCTATATAGCAATCAGCCC. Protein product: CSASLYSNQP. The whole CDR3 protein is CSASLYSNQPQHF.

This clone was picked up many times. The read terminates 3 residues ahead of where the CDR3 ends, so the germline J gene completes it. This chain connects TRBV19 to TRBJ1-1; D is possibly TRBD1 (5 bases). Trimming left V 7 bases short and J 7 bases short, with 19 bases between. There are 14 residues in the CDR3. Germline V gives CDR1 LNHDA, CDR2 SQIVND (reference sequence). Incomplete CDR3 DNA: TGTGCCAGTACCCTTTCGGGGGGTAGGGGTGAA. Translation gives CASTLSGGRGE. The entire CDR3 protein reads CASTLSGGRGEAFF.

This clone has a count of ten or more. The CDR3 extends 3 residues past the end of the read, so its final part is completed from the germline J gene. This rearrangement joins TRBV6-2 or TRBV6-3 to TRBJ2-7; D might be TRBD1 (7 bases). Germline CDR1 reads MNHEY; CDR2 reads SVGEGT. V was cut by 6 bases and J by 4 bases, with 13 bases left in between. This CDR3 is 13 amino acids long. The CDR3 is CASRPTGRYEQYF. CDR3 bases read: TGTGCCAGCAGACCGACAGGGAGGTACGAG.

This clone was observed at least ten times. The CDR3 loop is CAISGGTAFEQYF. The CDR3 bases that were read are TGTGCCATCAGCGGCGGGACAGCCTTCGAG. V usage is TRBV10-3 and J usage is TRBJ2-7; TRBD1 is a possible D gene (7 bases). With the read ending 3 residues before the CDR3 end, the germline J gene is used to fill in that end. The CDR3 loop spans 13 amino acids. Looked up from germline, CDR1 is ENHRY and CDR2 is SYGVKD. Trimming cost V 6 bases and J 6 bases, with 15 bases left between them.

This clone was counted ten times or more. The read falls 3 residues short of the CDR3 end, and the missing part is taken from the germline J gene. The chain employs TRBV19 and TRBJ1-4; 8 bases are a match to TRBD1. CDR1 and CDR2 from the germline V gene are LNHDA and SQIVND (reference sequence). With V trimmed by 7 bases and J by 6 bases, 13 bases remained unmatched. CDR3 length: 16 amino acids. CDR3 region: CASTAMTGAADEKLFF. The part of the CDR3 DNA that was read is TGTGCCAGTACAGCCATGACAGGGGCCGCAGATGAAAAA.

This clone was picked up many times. The DNA read from the CDR3 is TGTGCCACCAGCAGAGATTTGTCGGCTAATGAAAAA. Amino acids: CATSRDLSANEK. The full-length CDR3 reads as CATSRDLSANEKLFF. The gene calls are TRBV15 and TRBJ1-4, with D unclear. The read gets to within 3 residues of the CDR3 end, and the germline J gene fills in the rest. Germline CDR1 reads LNHNV; CDR2 reads YYDKDF (reference sequence). V dropped 0 bases and J dropped 3 bases, with 8 bases sitting between them. This CDR3 region has 15 residues.

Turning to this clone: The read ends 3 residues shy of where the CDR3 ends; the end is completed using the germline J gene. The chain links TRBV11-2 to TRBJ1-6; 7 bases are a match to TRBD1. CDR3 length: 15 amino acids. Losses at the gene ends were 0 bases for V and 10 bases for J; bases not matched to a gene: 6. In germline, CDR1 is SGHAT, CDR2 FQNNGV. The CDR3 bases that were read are TGTGCCAGCAGCTTAGAAGGGGGCGGCGCCTCACCC. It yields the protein CASSLEGGGASP. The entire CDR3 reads CASSLEGGGASPLHF.

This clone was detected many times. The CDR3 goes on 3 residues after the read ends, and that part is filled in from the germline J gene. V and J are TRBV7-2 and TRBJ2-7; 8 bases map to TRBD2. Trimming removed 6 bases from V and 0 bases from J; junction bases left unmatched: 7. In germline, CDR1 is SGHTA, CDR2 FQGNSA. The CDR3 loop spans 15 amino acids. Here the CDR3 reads CASSPNGGGSYEQYF. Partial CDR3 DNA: TGTGCCAGCAGTCCTAACGGGGGGGGCTCCTACGAG.

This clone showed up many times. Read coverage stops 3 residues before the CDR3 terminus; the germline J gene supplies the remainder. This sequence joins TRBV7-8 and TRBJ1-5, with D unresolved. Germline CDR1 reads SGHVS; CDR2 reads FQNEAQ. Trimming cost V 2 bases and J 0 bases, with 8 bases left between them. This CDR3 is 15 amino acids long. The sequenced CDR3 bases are TGTGCCAGCAGCTTACTGCACAGTAGCAATCAGCCC. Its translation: CASSLLHSSNQP. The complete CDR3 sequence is CASSLLHSSNQPQHF.

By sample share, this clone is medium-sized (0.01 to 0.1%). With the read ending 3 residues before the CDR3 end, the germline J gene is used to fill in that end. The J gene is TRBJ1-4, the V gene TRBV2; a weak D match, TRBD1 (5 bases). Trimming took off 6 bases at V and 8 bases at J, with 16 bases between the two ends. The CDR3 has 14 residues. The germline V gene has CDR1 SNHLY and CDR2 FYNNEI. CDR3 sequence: CASSGQGSREKLFF. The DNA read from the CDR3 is TGTGCCAGCAGCGGGCAGGGTTCACGCGAAAAA.

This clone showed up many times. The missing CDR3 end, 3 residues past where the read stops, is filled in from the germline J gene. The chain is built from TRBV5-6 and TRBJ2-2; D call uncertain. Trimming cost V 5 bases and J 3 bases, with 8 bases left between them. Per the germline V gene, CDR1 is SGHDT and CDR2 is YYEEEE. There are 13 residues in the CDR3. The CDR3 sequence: CASRGLHTGELFF. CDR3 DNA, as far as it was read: TGTGCCAGCAGGGGCCTTCACACCGGGGAG.

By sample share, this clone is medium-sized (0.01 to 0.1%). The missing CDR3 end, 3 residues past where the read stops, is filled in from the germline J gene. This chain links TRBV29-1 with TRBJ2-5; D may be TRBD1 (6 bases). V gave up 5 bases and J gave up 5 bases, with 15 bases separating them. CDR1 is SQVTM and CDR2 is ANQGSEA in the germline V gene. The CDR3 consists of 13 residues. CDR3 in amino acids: CSVTRQVRETQYF. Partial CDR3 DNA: TGCAGCGTTACGAGACAGGTCAGGGAGACC.

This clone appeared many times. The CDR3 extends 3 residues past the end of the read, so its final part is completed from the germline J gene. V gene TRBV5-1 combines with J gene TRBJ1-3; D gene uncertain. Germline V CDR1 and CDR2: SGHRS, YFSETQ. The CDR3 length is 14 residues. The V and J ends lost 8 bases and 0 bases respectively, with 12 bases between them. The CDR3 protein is CASQQIGSGNTIYF. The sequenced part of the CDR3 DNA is TGCGCCAGTCAACAGATAGGCTCTGGAAACACC.

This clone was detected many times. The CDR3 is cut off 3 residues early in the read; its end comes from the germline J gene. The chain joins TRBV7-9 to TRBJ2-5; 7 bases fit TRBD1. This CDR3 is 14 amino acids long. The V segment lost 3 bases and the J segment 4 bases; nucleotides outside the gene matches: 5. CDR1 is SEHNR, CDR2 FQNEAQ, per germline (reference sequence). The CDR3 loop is CASSLAGGGETQYF. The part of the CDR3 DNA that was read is TGTGCCAGCAGCTTGGCAGGGGGTGGAGAGACC.